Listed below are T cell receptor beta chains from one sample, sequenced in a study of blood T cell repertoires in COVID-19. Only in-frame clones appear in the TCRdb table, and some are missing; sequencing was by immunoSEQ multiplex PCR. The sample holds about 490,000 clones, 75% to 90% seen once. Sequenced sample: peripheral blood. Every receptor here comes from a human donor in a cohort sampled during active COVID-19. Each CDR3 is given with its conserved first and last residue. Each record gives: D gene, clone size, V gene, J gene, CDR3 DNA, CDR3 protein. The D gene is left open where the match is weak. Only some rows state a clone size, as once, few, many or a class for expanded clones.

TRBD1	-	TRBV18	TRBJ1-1	TGTGCCAGCTCACCAAACGGACAGGGGAGGACTGAAGCTTTCTTT	CASSPNGQGRTEAFF
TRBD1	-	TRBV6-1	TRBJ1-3	TGTGCCAGCAGTGAAGCGATGGGACAGTCTGGAAACACCATATATTTT	CASSEAMGQSGNTIYF
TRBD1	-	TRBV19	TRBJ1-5	TGTGCCAGTAGATTGGGACAGTACAATCAGCCCCAGCATTTT	CASRLGQYNQPQHF
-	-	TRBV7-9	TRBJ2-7	TGTGCCAGCAGCTTTGCGACACACGAGCAGTACTTC	CASSFATHEQYF
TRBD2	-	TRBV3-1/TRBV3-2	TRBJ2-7	TGTGCCAGCAGCCGCCCCAGTAGCGGGAAGAACGAGCAGTACTTC	CASSRPSSGKNEQYF
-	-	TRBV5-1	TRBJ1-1	TGCGCCAGCACCCCCTCGAGGACTAACACTGAAGCTTTCTTT	CASTPSRTNTEAFF
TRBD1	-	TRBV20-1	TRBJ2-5	TGCAGTGCTAGTAACCAGGGGGTAGAGACCCAGTACTTC	CSASNQGVETQYF
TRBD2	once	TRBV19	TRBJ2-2	TGTGCCAGTAGTAGCGGGAGGGACACCGGGGAGCTGTTTTTT	CASSSGRDTGELFF
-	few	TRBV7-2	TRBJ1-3	TGTGCCAGCAGCTTATTAGGGCAGGGGCAAAACACCATATATTTT	CASSLLGQGQNTIYF
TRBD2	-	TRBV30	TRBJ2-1	TGTGCCTGGACCTCCGGGACTAGCATCGATGAGCAGTTCTTC	CAWTSGTSIDEQFF
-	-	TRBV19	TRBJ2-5	TGTGCCAGTAGTATAGGAGGAGGTGCTGTGGCGACCCAGTACTTC	CASSIGGGAVATQYF
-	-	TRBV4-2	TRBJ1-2	TGTGCCAGCAGCCAAGACGGAGATTATGGCTACACCTTC	CASSQDGDYGYTF
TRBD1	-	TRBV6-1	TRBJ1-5	TGTGCCAGCAGTGAACATGGACAGGGTAACAATCAGCCCCAGCATTTT	CASSEHGQGNNQPQHF
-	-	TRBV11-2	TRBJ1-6	TGTGCCAGCAGCTTAGTACGGGGGAATTCACCCCTCCACTTT	CASSLVRGNSPLHF
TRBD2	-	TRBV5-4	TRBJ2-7	TGTGCCAGCAGCCCGACAACTAGCGGGGTCAAGAGGGAGCAGTACTTC	CASSPTTSGVKREQYF
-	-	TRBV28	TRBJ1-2	TGTGCCATTCTCAGAGGTCTCTTTGGCTATGGCTACACCTTC	CAILRGLFGYGYTF
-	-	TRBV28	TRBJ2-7	TGTGCCAGCAGCGCATTAGCAGGGGACGAGCAGTACTTC	CASSALAGDEQYF
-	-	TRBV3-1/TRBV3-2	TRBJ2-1	TGTGCCAGCAGCCAACAAAAAGGGGGAGGGGGTGAGCAGTTCTTC	CASSQQKGGGGEQFF
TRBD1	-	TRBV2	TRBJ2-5	TGTGCCAGCAGGCGGGACAGGCAAGAGACCCAGTACTTC	CASRRDRQETQYF
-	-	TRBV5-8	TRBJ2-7	TGTGCCAGCAGCAGAACTCGCTACGAGCAGTACTTC	CASSRTRYEQYF
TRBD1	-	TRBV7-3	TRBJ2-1	TGTGCCAGCAGCCCTATACGGATGGGACAGGGGGCACTCGGGGATGAGCAGTTCTTC	CASSPIRMGQGALGDEQFF
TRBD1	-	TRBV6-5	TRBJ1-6	TGTGCCAGCAACGGACAGGGGCATTCACCCCTCCACTTT	CASNGQGHSPLHF
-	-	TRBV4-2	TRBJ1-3	TGTGCCAGCAGCCAAGGTTCTTTGAACACCATATATTTT	CASSQGSLNTIYF
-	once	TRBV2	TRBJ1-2	TGTGCCAGCAGTGAATGGTCGGGGAACTATGGCTACACCTTC	CASSEWSGNYGYTF
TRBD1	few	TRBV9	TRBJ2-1	TGTGCCAGCAGCGCGGGACAGGGTAAATCCTACAATGAGCAGTTCTTC	CASSAGQGKSYNEQFF
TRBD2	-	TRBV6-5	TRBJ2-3	TGTGCCAGCAGGAGGACTAGCGCCGATACGCAGTATTTT	CASRRTSADTQYF
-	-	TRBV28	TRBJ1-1	TGTGCCAGCAGTTCCATTGACAGATTGAACACTGAAGCTTTCTTT	CASSSIDRLNTEAFF
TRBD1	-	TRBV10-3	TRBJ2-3	TGTGCCATCAGTGACGCCGGGACAGGCCGCACAGATACGCAGTATTTT	CAISDAGTGRTDTQYF
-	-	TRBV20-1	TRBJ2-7	TGCAGTGCTAGGTCTTTTTACGAGCAGTACTTC	CSARSFYEQYF
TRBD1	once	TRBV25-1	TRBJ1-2	TGTGCCAGCAGACCCCGGGACAGGGAAAACTATGGCTACACCTTC	CASRPRDRENYGYTF
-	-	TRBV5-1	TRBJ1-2	TGCGCCAGCAGCTTGTCAGGTCAACAGGACCTCTACACCTTC	CASSLSGQQDLYTF
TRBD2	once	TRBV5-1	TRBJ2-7	TGCGCCAGCAGTCGTAGCGGGAGGCCTACCTACGAGCAGTACTTC	CASSRSGRPTYEQYF
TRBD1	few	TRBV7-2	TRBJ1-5	TGTGCCAGCAGCTTAGTACAGGGGTACTATCAGCCCCAGCATTTT	CASSLVQGYYQPQHF
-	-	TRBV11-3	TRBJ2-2	TGTGCCAGCAGCTTAAGGGGGATGAACACCGGGGAGCTGTTTTTT	CASSLRGMNTGELFF
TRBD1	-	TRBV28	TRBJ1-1	TGTGCCAGCAGTTTATATCAAACAGGGGGCAGTGAAGCTTTCTTT	CASSLYQTGGSEAFF
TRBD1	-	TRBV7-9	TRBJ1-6	TGTGCCAGCAGCTTAAGGGGGACAGATAATTCACCCCTCCACTTT	CASSLRGTDNSPLHF
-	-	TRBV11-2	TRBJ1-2	TGTGCCAGCAGCTTAGTCGGAAGTGGGGGGTACTATGGCTACACCTTC	CASSLVGSGGYYGYTF
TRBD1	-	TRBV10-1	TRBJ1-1	TGCGCCAGCAGTAATCGGAGCCCGGGACAGGGGACCTCCGAAGCTTTCTTT	CASSNRSPGQGTSEAFF
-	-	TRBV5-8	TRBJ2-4	TGTGCCAGCAGCTTGGTGGTACTTTTCACCGCCAAAAACATTCAGTACTTC	CASSLVVLFTAKNIQYF
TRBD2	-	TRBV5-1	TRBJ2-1	TGCGCCAGCAGCTTTCAGCGGGGCTCCTACAATGAGCAGTTCTTC	CASSFQRGSYNEQFF
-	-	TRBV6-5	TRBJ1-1	TGTGCCAGCAGCCCCGGACAGTACAGGACTGAAGCTTTCTTT	CASSPGQYRTEAFF
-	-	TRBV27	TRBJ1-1	TGTGCCAGCAGCAGTGACACAGGGCTCTACACTGAAGCTTTCTTT	CASSSDTGLYTEAFF
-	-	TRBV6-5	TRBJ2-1	TGTGCCAGCAGTTACTCAGGAGGTCCCTATGAGCAGTTCTTC	CASSYSGGPYEQFF
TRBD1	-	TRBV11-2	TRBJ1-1	TGTGCCAGCAGCTTAGTACAGGGGGTCACTGAAGCTTTCTTT	CASSLVQGVTEAFF
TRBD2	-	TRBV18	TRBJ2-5	TGTGCCAGCTCACCGATATCGGCACTAGCGGCCTACCAAGAGACCCAGTACTTC	CASSPISALAAYQETQYF
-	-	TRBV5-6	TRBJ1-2	TGTGCCAGCAGCTTGGGGGGCAGTGAAGCTGGCTACACCTTC	CASSLGGSEAGYTF
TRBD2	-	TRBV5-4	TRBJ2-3	TGTGCCAGCGTGGGACTAGCGGGGGATACGCAGTATTTT	CASVGLAGDTQYF
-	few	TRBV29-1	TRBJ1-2	TGCAGCGTCCGGGAAGGGCTTATTGGCTACACCTTC	CSVREGLIGYTF
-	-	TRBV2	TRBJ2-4	TGTGCCAGCAGTGAAAAGGACAGCTTAGCCAAAAACATTCAGTACTTC	CASSEKDSLAKNIQYF
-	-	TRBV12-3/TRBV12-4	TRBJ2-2	TGTGCCAGCAGTTTTGGCTTGGGGGAGCTGTTTTTT	CASSFGLGELFF
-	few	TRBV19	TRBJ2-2	TGTGCCAGTAGTATAGATGAAACTGGGGGGTCCGGGGAGCTGTTTTTT	CASSIDETGGSGELFF
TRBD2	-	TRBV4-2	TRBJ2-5	TGTGCCAGCAGCCCGATTGGGTCTAGCGGACAAGAGACCCAGTACTTC	CASSPIGSSGQETQYF
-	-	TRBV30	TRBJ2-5	TGTGCCTTGCGAAGGGGCGCACAAGAGACCCAGTACTTC	CALRRGAQETQYF
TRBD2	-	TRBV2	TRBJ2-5	TGTGCCTTCCCGGGGACTATCGGAGAGACCCAGTACTTC	CAFPGTIGETQYF
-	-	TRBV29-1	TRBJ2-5	TGCAGCGTGGGTGTCCCCGGGGTCTACCAAGAGACCCAGTACTTC	CSVGVPGVYQETQYF